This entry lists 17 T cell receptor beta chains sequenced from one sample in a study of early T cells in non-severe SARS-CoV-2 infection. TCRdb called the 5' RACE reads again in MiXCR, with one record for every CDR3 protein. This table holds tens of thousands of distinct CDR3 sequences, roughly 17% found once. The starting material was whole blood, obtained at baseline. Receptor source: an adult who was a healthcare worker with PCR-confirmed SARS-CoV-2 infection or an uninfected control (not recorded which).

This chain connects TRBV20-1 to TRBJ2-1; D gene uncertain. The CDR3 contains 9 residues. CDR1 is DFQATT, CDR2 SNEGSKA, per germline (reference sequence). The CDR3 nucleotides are TGCACCCCTTACAATGAGCAGTTCTTC. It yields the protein CTPYNEQFF.

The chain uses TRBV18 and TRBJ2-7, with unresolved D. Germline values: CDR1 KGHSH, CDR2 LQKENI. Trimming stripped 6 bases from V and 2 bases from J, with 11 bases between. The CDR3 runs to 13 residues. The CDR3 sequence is CASSHGQTYEQYF. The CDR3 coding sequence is TGTGCCAGCTCTCACGGGCAGACCTACGAGCAGTACTTC.

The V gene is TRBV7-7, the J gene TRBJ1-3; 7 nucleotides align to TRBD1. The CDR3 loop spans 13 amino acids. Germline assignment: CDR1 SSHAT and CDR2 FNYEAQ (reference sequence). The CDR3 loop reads CAVTGDSGNTIYF. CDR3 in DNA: TGTGCTGTTACAGGGGACTCTGGAAACACCATATATTTT.

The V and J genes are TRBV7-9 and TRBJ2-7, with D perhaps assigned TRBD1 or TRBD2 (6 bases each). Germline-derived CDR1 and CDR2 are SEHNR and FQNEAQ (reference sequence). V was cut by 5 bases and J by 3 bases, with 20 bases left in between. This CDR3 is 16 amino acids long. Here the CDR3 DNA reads TGTGCCAGCAGCCTTCCGGGCGGGACACAACTCTACGAGCAGTACTTC. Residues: CASSLPGGTQLYEQYF.

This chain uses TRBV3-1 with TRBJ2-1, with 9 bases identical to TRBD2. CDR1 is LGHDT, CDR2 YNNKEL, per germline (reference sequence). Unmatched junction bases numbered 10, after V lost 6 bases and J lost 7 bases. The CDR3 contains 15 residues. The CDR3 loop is CASSPRAGGMNEQFF. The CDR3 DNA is TGTGCCAGCAGTCCCCGGGCGGGAGGGATGAATGAGCAGTTCTTC.

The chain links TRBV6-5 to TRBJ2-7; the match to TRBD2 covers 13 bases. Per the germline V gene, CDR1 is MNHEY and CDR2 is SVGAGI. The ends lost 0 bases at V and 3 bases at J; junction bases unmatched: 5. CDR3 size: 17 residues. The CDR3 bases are TGTGCCAGCAGTTACTCTGGACTAGCGGGAGCGTACTACGAGCAGTACTTC. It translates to CASSYSGLAGAYYEQYF.

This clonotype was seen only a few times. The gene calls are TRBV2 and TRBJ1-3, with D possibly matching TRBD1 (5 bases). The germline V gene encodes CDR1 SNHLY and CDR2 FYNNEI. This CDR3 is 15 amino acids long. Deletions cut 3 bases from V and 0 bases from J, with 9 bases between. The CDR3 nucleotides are TGTGCCAGCAGTGATACAGGTTCCTCTGGAAACACCATATATTTT. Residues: CASSDTGSSGNTIYF.

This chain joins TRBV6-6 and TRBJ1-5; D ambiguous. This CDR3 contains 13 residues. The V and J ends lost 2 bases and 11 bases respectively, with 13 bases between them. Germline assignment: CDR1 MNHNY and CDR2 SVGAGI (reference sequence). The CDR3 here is CASSYPSGLAQHF. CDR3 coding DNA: TGTGCCAGCAGTTACCCCTCCGGTTTGGCCCAGCATTTT.

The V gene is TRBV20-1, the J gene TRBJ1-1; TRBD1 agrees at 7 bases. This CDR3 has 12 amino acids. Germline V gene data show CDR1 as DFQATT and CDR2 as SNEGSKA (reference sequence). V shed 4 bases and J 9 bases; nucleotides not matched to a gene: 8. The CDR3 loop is CSAKGQSRQAFF. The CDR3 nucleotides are TGCAGTGCTAAGGGACAGTCACGACAAGCTTTCTTT.

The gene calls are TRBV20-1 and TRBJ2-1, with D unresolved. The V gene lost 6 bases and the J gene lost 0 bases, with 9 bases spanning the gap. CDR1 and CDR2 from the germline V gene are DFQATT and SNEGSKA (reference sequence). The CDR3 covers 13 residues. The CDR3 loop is CSAGRSSYNEQFF. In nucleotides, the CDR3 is TGCAGTGCCGGGCGGAGCTCCTACAATGAGCAGTTCTTC.

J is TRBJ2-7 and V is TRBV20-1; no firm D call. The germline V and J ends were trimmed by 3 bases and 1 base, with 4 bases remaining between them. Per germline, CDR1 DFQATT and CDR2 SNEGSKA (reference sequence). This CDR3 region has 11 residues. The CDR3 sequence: CSARRSYEQYF. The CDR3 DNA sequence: TGCAGTGCTAGGAGATCCTACGAGCAGTACTTC.

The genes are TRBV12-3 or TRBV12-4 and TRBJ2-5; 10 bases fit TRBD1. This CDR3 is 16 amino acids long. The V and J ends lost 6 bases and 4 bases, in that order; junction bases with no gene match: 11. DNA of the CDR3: TGTGCCAGCAGAGCACCTCCGGGACAGGGGTCAGAGACCCAGTACTTC. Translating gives CASRAPPGQGSETQYF.

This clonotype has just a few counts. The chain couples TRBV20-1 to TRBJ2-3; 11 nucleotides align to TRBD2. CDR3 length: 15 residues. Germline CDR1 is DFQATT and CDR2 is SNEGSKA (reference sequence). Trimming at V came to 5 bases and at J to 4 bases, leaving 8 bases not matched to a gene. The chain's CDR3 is CSAVDSGRVADTQYF. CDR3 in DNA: TGCAGTGCTGTAGATAGCGGGAGGGTGGCAGATACGCAGTATTTT.

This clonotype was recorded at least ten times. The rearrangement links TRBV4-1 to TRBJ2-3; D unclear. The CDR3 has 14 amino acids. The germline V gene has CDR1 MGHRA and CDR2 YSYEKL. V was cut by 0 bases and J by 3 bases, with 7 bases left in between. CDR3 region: CASSQDTYTDTQYF. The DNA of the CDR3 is TGCGCCAGCAGCCAAGATACTTATACAGATACGCAGTATTTT.

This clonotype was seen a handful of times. DNA for the CDR3: TGTGCCAGCAGCCGCTTTGGACTAGCGGTTAACACCGGGGAGCTGTTTTTT. Its protein is CASSRFGLAVNTGELFF. V gene TRBV6-5 combines with J gene TRBJ2-2, with 10 bases lining up with TRBD2. CDR1 and CDR2 from the germline V gene are MNHEY and SVGAGI. CDR3 size: 17 residues. The V and J ends lost 6 bases and 2 bases, in that order; junction bases with no gene match: 9.

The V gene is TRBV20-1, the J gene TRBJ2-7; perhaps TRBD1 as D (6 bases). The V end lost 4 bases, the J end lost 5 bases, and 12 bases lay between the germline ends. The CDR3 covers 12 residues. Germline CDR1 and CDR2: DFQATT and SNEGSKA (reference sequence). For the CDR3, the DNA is TGCAGTGCTATCCTACAGGGACACGAGCAGTACTTC. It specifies CSAILQGHEQYF.

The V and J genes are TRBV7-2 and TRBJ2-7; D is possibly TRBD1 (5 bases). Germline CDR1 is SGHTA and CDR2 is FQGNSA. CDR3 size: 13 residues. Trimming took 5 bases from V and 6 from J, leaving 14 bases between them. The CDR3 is CASSLQGFGEQYF. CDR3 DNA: TGTGCCAGCAGCCTTCAGGGTTTCGGCGAGCAGTACTTC.